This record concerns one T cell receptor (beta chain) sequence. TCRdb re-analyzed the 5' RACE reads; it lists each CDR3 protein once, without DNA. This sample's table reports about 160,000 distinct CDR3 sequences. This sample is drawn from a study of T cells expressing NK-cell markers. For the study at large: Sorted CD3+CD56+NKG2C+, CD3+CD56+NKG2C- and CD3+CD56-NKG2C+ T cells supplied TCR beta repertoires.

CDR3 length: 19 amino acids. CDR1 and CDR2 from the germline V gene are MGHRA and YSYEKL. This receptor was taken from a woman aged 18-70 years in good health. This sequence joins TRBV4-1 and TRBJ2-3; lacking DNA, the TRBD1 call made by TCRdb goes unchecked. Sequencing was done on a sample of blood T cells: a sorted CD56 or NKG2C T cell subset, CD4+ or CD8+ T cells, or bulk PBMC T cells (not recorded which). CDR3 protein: CASSPVKRGTKFYTDTQYF.